In this sample, the clone carrying this T cell receptor beta chain turned up a few times. Antigen: not known. V was clipped by 3 bases and J by 4 bases, with 16 bases between them. The germline V gene encodes CDR1 SGDLS and CDR2 YYNGEE. There are 16 residues in the CDR3. This record belongs to a study of early T cells in non-severe SARS-CoV-2 infection. Background on the study: Sequencing of bulk RNA from unsorted whole blood was done, without chain pairing.

Study-wide results and limits: Missing private and CD4 specificities, VDJdb matching favored anti-spike CD8 responses.

cDNA molecules, individually, were tagged with unique molecular identifiers. One entry per CDR3 protein, called by TCRdb with MiXCR from the 5' RACE reads. The table lists over 95,000 distinct CDR3 sequences, over 15% of them singletons. The sequencing input was whole blood. The V call is TRBV9, the J call TRBJ2-2; perhaps TRBD1 as D (6 bases). The sequence was obtained from an adult who was a healthcare worker with PCR-confirmed SARS-CoV-2 infection or an uninfected control (not recorded which). The DNA of the CDR3 is TGTGCCAGCAGCGCCCACTCCGGGACACCCACCGGGGAGCTGTTTTTT. Encoded protein: CASSAHSGTPTGELFF.